Listed below are T cell receptor beta chains from one sample, sequenced in a study of shared clonotypes between healthy human individuals. Sequenced by immunoSEQ multiplex PCR; TCRdb stores in-frame clones only, minus some. The sample has over 400,000 clones; around four fifths are singletons. The specimen was PBMCs. These receptors all stem from a woman aged 40 to 49 in good health. Some clones in this sample may be carry-over from other donors' samples. CDR3s include the opening cysteine and the closing phenylalanine or tryptophan. The listing skips clone size in some rows; elsewhere it reads once, few, many or a size class.

abundance: -
j_gene: TRBJ2-3
v_gene: TRBV11-2
CDR3aa: CASRRLAGAVDTQYF

abundance: -
j_gene: TRBJ2-7
v_gene: TRBV27
CDR3aa: CASNPAGGLTYEQYF

abundance: -
j_gene: TRBJ2-2
v_gene: TRBV28
CDR3aa: CASEGGGPSTGELFF

abundance: -
j_gene: TRBJ2-1
v_gene: TRBV15
CDR3aa: CATSSTAGGPSLEQFF

abundance: -
j_gene: TRBJ2-1
v_gene: TRBV7-3
CDR3aa: CASSSGASGSYNEQFF

abundance: -
j_gene: TRBJ2-5
v_gene: TRBV5-1
CDR3aa: CASMRVLGETQYF

abundance: -
j_gene: TRBJ1-5
v_gene: TRBV19
CDR3aa: CASSMGWELLNQPQHF

abundance: -
j_gene: -
v_gene: TRBV6-5
CDR3aa: CASSTTGRSSYEQYF

abundance: -
j_gene: TRBJ2-1
v_gene: TRBV19
CDR3aa: CASRVGREQFF

abundance: -
j_gene: TRBJ1-2
v_gene: TRBV30
CDR3aa: CAWSSGRYGYTF

abundance: once
j_gene: -
v_gene: TRBV5-1
CDR3aa: CASSPGLGGSYEQYF

abundance: -
j_gene: TRBJ1-1
v_gene: TRBV6-5
CDR3aa: CASSSGTGKTEAFF

abundance: -
j_gene: TRBJ2-7
v_gene: TRBV5-4
CDR3aa: CASSLFSGTNYEQYF

abundance: -
j_gene: TRBJ2-3
v_gene: TRBV9
CDR3aa: CASSAVAGLADTQYF

abundance: -
j_gene: TRBJ2-7
v_gene: TRBV6-1
CDR3aa: CASTHRDSSYEQYF